The source of this T cell receptor beta chain is a study of T-cell memory formation after mild COVID-19. TCR alpha and TCR beta cDNA libraries carrying sample barcodes and UMIs came from 5'RACE with constant-segment primers. TCRdb recomputed calls from the 5' RACE reads with MiXCR, one row per CDR3 protein. This table holds roughly 350,000 distinct CDR3 sequences, approximately 15% found once. Concerning this clonotype itself: The target antigen is unknown.

This CDR3 comprises 14 residues. The V end was cut by 3 bases, the J end by 3 bases, with 9 bases between. Per the germline V gene, CDR1 is LGHDT and CDR2 is YNNKEL (reference sequence). Study-level findings and limits: The main location of contracting CD4+ clones was CM and EM, and that of contracting CD8+ clones was EMRA. Day 15 to 85 contracting clones showed balanced CD4/CD8; day 15 to 37 expanders favored CD4+. Pre-infection memory already had some responding clones, implying cross-reactive memory joined.

The genes are TRBV3-1 and TRBJ2-1; weak D call: TRBD2 (5 bases). The sequenced sample was PBMCs or a T cell subset sorted from them (not recorded which). The TCR originated in a man in his late teens or twenties who had mild COVID-19 (a few samples of this study predate the infection). Cell type and time point are not known. The CDR3 DNA sequence: TGTGCCAGCAGCCAGGACTCCGGCTACAATGAGCAGTTCTTC. Translating gives CASSQDSGYNEQFF.